The TCR beta chain under discussion was sequenced for a study of blood T cell repertoires in COVID-19. In the study overall: T cells, B-cell-depleted T cells, or PBMCs supplied cDNA or gDNA.

Per the study methods: The authors estimated nucleated cell counts from reference gene primer amplification. Sequenced by immunoSEQ multiplex PCR; TCRdb stores in-frame clones only, minus some. V and J calls and clone size follow that table, whereas D and trimming were derived from the DNA. The sample consists of about 120,000 clones, around 76% of them appearing once. This CDR3 region has 15 residues. The germline gives CDR1 LNHDA, CDR2 SQIVND (reference sequence). The V segment lost 4 bases and the J segment 3 bases; nucleotides outside the gene matches: 6. The sequencing sample was made of peripheral blood. The chain joins TRBV19 to TRBJ1-2; TRBD1 aligns across 9 bases. The clonotype originates from a man aged 55 to 69 with acute or convalescent COVID-19. The CDR3 here is CASSSQTGGDYGYTF. The CDR3, as DNA: TGTGCCAGTAGTAGCCAGACAGGGGGTGACTATGGCTACACCTTC.